Following are 17 T cell receptor beta chains from one sample sequenced in a study of blood T cell repertoires in COVID-19. Produced via immunoSEQ multiplex PCR; TCRdb's table is partial and in-frame only. The sample lists roughly 200,000 clones; around 89% were seen once. Sequencing used peripheral blood. The receptors were sampled from a man in his 70s with acute or convalescent COVID-19.

The V gene is TRBV30, the J gene TRBJ2-4, with 8 bases aligning to TRBD1. The CDR3 runs to 15 residues. The germline CDR1 and CDR2 sequences are GTSNPN and SVGIG (reference sequence). J gave up 6 bases and V 2 bases, and 9 bases lay outside the gene matches. CDR3 sequence reads: CAWSPSDREGNIQYF. The CDR3 nucleotides are TGTGCCTGGAGTCCTTCGGACAGGGAAGGAAACATTCAGTACTTC.

The chain couples TRBV5-4 to TRBJ2-2; D unresolved. CDR3 length: 12 residues. Germline values: CDR1 SGHNT, CDR2 YYREEE (reference sequence). V was clipped by 6 bases and J by 6 bases, with 9 bases between them. The DNA for the CDR3 is TGTGCCAGCAAAAAGCCGGCCGGGGAGCTGTTTTTT. It encodes CASKKPAGELFF. The complete variable domain, with remaining parts taken from reference TRBV5-4 and TRBJ2-2, reads ETGVTQSPTHLIKTRGQQVTLRCSSQSGHNTVSWYQQALGQGPQFIFQYYREEENGRGNFPPRFSGLQFPNYSSELNVNALELDDSALYLCASKKPAGELFFGEGSRLTVL.

This clone was seen only a few times. The gene calls are TRBV5-1 and TRBJ2-3; D may be TRBD1 (6 bases). The germline CDR1 and CDR2 sequences are SGHRS and YFSETQ. This CDR3 contains 20 residues. Trimming left V 0 bases short and J 0 bases short, with 23 bases between. The CDR3 sequence: CASSLALMSTRQVSTDTQYF. The CDR3 nucleotides are TGCGCCAGCAGCTTGGCTTTGATGTCTACGAGACAGGTTAGCACAGATACGCAGTATTTT.

The gene calls are TRBV19 and TRBJ1-1; 10 bases agree with TRBD1. The length of the CDR3 is 17 residues. V trimming: 3 bases; J trimming: 6 bases; junction bases outside the gene matches: 13. Germline V lookup: CDR1 LNHDA, CDR2 SQIVND (reference sequence). In DNA form, the CDR3 reads TGTGCCAGTAGTATTAGGGACAGGGGAAGGTGGATCGCTGAAGCTTTCTTT. Its protein is CASSIRDRGRWIAEAFF.

The chain links TRBV19 to TRBJ2-1; D perhaps matches TRBD2 (6 bases). The CDR3 totals 13 residues. The ends were cut back, 6 bases at V and 3 bases at J, with 9 bases in the middle. The germline CDR1 and CDR2 sequences are LNHDA and SQIVND (reference sequence). CDR3 coding DNA: TGTGCCAGTAGCCCGGAGGGCTACAATGAGCAGTTCTTC. This translates into CASSPEGYNEQFF.

Only a few counts were recorded for this clone. The V gene is TRBV19, the J gene TRBJ2-3, with 8 bases fitting TRBD1. The CDR3 runs 14 residues. Germline trimming cut 5 bases from V and 5 bases from J; bases unmatched to any gene: 6. CDR1 is LNHDA and CDR2 is SQIVND in the germline V gene (reference sequence). The CDR3 protein is CASSEQGAQDTQYF. CDR3 DNA sequence: TGTGCCAGTAGTGAGCAGGGGGCGCAAGATACGCAGTATTTT.

The rearrangement uses TRBV5-6 and TRBJ2-5, with a weak D call TRBD2 (5 bases). CDR1 and CDR2 (germline): SGHDT, YYEEEE. Trimming pared 1 base from V and 5 bases from J, leaving 9 bases between. CDR3 length equals 13 residues. The DNA for the CDR3 is TGTGCCAGCAGCTTGATCCAGCGGGAGACCCAGTACTTC. This encodes CASSLIQRETQYF. The variable domain in full, with the rest retrieved from reference TRBV5-6 and TRBJ2-5, is DAGVTQSPTHLIKTRGQQVTLRCSPKSGHDTVSWYQQALGQGPQFIFQYYEEEERQRGNFPDRFSGHQFPNYSSELNVNALLLGDSALYLCASSLIQRETQYFGPGTRLLVL.

This chain joins TRBV19 and TRBJ1-2; 7 bases agree with TRBD1. The germline V gene encodes CDR1 LNHDA and CDR2 SQIVND (reference sequence). The trim removed 4 bases at V and 8 bases at J, leaving 13 bases unmatched. The CDR3 extends over 15 amino acids. The CDR3 loop is CASSKTSTTGNGYTF. The CDR3 nucleotides read TGTGCCAGTAGTAAAACATCTACGACAGGGAACGGCTACACCTTC. Supplemented by reference TRBV19 and TRBJ1-2, the full variable domain reads DGGITQSPKYLFRKEGQNVTLSCEQNLNHDAMYWYRQDPGQGLRLIYYSQIVNDFQKGDIAEGYSVSREKKESFPLTVTSAQKNPTAFYLCASSKTSTTGNGYTFGSGTRLTVV.

This clone turned up a few times. This rearrangement joins TRBV7-9 to TRBJ2-5, with TRBD1 as a possible D gene (6 bases). In germline, CDR1 is SEHNR, CDR2 FQNEAQ (reference sequence). The CDR3 contains 13 residues. V was cut by 6 bases and J by 5 bases, with 13 bases left in between. The CDR3 sequence is CASRPDRRETQYF. The DNA for the CDR3 is TGTGCCAGCAGACCCGACAGGCGGGAGACCCAGTACTTC.

The chain employs TRBV10-3 and TRBJ1-1; D unresolved. The CDR3 has 13 amino acids. With 7 bases removed from V and 2 bases from J, the gap between germline ends came to 11 bases. Germline V gene data show CDR1 as ENHRY and CDR2 as SYGVKD. The CDR3 loop reads CAIKEPLNTEAFF. Here the CDR3 DNA reads TGTGCCATCAAAGAGCCGCTAAACACTGAAGCTTTCTTT.

The genes are TRBV27 and TRBJ1-6; D call uncertain. The ends were cut back, 5 bases at V and 5 bases at J, with 10 bases in the middle. The germline V gene encodes CDR1 MNHEY and CDR2 SMNVEV (reference sequence). This CDR3 region has 14 residues. CDR3 sequence (DNA): TGTGCCAGCAGTCCCGACTGGGATAATTCACCCCTCCACTTT. Amino acids: CASSPDWDNSPLHF.

The chain employs TRBV4-1 and TRBJ2-5; 8 nucleotides match TRBD2. The germline gives CDR1 MGHRA, CDR2 YSYEKL. The CDR3 sequence is 18 residues long. V shed 1 base, J shed 4 bases, and the junction held 14 bases outside the gene matches. This CDR3 reads CASSQGSGSVGGRETQYF. CDR3 nucleotides: TGCGCCAGCAGCCAAGGCAGCGGGAGCGTCGGAGGTCGAGAGACCCAGTACTTC.

V gene TRBV6-5 combines with J gene TRBJ2-3, with 9 nucleotides matching TRBD2. With V trimmed by 8 bases and J by 5 bases, 5 bases remained unmatched. Germline V gives CDR1 MNHEY, CDR2 SVGAGI. The CDR3 spans 13 residues. CDR3 region: CASCLAGEDTQYF. CDR3 nucleotides: TGTGCCAGCTGTTTAGCGGGAGAAGATACGCAGTATTTT.

This chain connects TRBV4-3 to TRBJ2-7; TRBD1 agrees at 12 bases. Looked up from germline, CDR1 is LGHNA and CDR2 is YSLEER. V lost 4 bases and J lost 5; bases outside the gene matches: 3. The CDR3 is 14 residues long. The CDR3, as DNA: TGCGCCAGCAGCCTCGGGACAGGGGGCAACGAGCAGTACTTC. Translating gives CASSLGTGGNEQYF.

V is TRBV5-4 and J is TRBJ2-3; 10 nucleotides line up with TRBD1. The germline V gene encodes CDR1 SGHNT and CDR2 YYREEE (reference sequence). This CDR3 is 16 amino acids long. Germline trimming cut 6 bases from V and 6 bases from J; bases unmatched to any gene: 13. The CDR3 protein is CASNVHRGTGADTQYF. The CDR3 coding sequence is TGTGCCAGCAACGTTCATAGAGGGACAGGGGCGGATACGCAGTATTTT.

The rearrangement uses TRBV18 and TRBJ2-2, with TRBD2 identical over 11 bases. With 2 bases clipped from V and 5 bases from J, the junction kept 4 bases outside the gene matches. This CDR3 is built from 16 residues. The germline CDR1 and CDR2 sequences are KGHSH and LQKENI. Here the CDR3 DNA reads TGTGCCAGCTCACCAAAACTAGCGGGAGAGACCGGGGAGCTGTTTTTT. Translation: CASSPKLAGETGELFF.

The V call is TRBV21-1, the J call TRBJ2-1; TRBD2 is the table's D call, not checked against the DNA. TRBV21-1 is annotated as a pseudogene. This CDR3 is built from 20 residues. CDR3 region: CASSKARASGCRITYNEQFF. CDR3 coding DNA: TGTGCCAGCAGCAAAGCGCGGGCTAGCGGGTGCCGGATAACCTACAATGAGCAGTTCTTC.